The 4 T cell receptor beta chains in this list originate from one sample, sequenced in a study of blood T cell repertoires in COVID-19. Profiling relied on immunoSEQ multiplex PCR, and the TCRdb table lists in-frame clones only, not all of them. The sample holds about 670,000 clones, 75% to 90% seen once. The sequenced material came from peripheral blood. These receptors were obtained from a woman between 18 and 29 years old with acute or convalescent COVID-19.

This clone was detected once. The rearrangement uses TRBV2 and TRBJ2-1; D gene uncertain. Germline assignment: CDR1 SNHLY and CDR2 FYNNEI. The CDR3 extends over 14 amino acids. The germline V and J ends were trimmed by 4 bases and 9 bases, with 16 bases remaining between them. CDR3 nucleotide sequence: TGTGCCAGCAGTGTTGGGCTGAAGTTCTCTGAGCAGTTCTTC. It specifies CASSVGLKFSEQFF.

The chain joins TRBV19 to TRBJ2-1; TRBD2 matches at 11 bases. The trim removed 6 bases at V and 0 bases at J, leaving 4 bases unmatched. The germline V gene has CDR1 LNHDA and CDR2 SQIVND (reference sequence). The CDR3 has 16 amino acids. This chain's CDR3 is CASSSTSGVSYNEQFF. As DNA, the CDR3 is TGTGCCAGTAGCTCGACTAGCGGGGTCTCCTACAATGAGCAGTTCTTC.

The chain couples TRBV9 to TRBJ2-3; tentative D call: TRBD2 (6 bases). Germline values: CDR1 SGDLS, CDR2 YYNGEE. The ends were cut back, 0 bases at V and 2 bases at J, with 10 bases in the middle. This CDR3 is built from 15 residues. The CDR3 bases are TGTGCCAGCAGCGTAGGTGGAGGGGACACAGATACGCAGTATTTT. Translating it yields CASSVGGGDTDTQYF.

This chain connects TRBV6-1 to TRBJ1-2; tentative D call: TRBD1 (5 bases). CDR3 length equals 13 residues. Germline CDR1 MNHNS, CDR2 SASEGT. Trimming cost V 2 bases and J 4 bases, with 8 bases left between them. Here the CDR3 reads CASSERQTYGYTF. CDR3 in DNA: TGTGCCAGCAGTGAAAGACAGACCTATGGCTACACCTTC.